Listed here are 15 T cell receptor beta chains from one sample, sequenced in a study of cytotoxic CD8 clonotypes in ibrutinib-treated CLL. Clones were sequenced by immunoSEQ multiplex PCR, and TCRdb holds only the in-frame ones, with some missing. The top ten hold roughly 3.3% of the sample, which has about 130,000 clones, under 90% seen once. The input for sequencing was PBMCs, taken after 24 months of ibrutinib treatment. The receptor set was obtained from a human donor with chronic lymphocytic leukemia.

This clone was detected only a few times. V is TRBV10-1 and J is TRBJ1-1, with 8 bases fitting TRBD1. This CDR3 comprises 17 residues. Germline V gene sequence: CDR1 WNHNN, CDR2 SYGVQD (reference sequence). Trimming cost V 6 bases and J 6 bases; bases outside gene matches: 18. The CDR3, as DNA: TGCGCCAGCAGGAGGGGGACAGGTCCCTCCTCAGTTGCTGAAGCTTTCTTT. Its protein is CASRRGTGPSSVAEAFF.

The chain couples TRBV7-6 to TRBJ2-6; D ambiguous. V shed 3 bases and J shed 5 bases, with 20 bases lying between them. This CDR3 is built from 18 residues. Germline CDR1 reads SGHVS; CDR2 reads FNYEAQ. This chain's CDR3 is CASSFSCESQSRANVLTF. Here the CDR3 DNA reads TGTGCCAGCAGCTTTAGTTGTGAATCTCAAAGTCGGGCCAACGTCCTGACTTTC.

The chain recombines TRBV9 with TRBJ2-7; D is perhaps TRBD1 or TRBD2 (5 bases each). CDR3 length: 14 residues. Germline V gene data show CDR1 as SGDLS and CDR2 as YYNGEE. V was trimmed by 0 bases and J by 2 bases, leaving 9 bases between them. DNA for the CDR3: TGTGCCAGCAGCGTAGCTCAGGGACCCTACGAGCAGTACTTC. It codes for CASSVAQGPYEQYF.

The chain links TRBV6-6 to TRBJ1-1; perhaps TRBD1 as D (5 bases). V was cut by 4 bases and J by 6 bases, with 15 bases left in between. The CDR3 extends over 14 amino acids. CDR1 is MNHNY and CDR2 is SVGAGI in the germline V gene (reference sequence). CDR3 coding DNA: TGTGCCAGCAGTTGGACAAGCAGAAACCCTGAAGCTTTCTTT. Its protein is CASSWTSRNPEAFF.

This chain joins TRBV5-1 and TRBJ2-2; possible D gene TRBD2, 6 bases. Germline CDR1 SGHRS, CDR2 YFSETQ. The V end was cut by 3 bases, the J end by 4 bases, with 19 bases between. The CDR3 runs 17 residues. CDR3 sequence: CASSSISGPTGTGELFF. The CDR3 coding sequence is TGCGCCAGCAGCTCAATAAGCGGGCCCACGGGCACCGGGGAGCTGTTTTTT.

The chain recombines TRBV6-5 with TRBJ2-7; 7 bases map to TRBD2. Germline V gene data show CDR1 as MNHEY and CDR2 as SVGAGI. Unmatched junction bases numbered 7, after V lost 5 bases and J lost 0 bases. CDR3 length equals 15 residues. The CDR3 DNA follows: TGTGCCAGCAGTCGAAGCGGGGTTAGCTCCTACGAGCAGTACTTC. Translation: CASSRSGVSSYEQYF.

This chain links TRBV4-3 with TRBJ2-3; TRBD2 aligns across 10 bases. Per germline, CDR1 LGHNA and CDR2 YSLEER. With 2 bases clipped from V and 2 bases from J, the junction kept 4 bases outside the gene matches. The CDR3 runs to 16 residues. CDR3 nucleotides: TGCGCCAGCAGCCAACCTAGCGGGGGAGTCACAGATACGCAGTATTTT. Encoded protein: CASSQPSGGVTDTQYF.

The CDR3, as DNA: TGTGCCAGCACAGGGCCCATGAACACTGAAGCTTTCTTT. Translation gives CASTGPMNTEAFF. This sequence joins TRBV2 and TRBJ1-1; tentative D call: TRBD1 (5 bases). Trimming removed 7 bases at V and 0 bases at J, with 9 bases between. Germline values: CDR1 SNHLY, CDR2 FYNNEI. This CDR3 region has 13 residues. The complete variable domain, with remaining parts taken from reference TRBV2 and TRBJ1-1, reads EPEVTQTPSHQVTQMGQEVILRCVPISNHLYFYWYRQILGQKVEFLVSFYNNEISEKSEIFDDQFSVERPDGSNFTLKIRSTKLEDSAMYFCASTGPMNTEAFFGQGTRLTVV.

The chain combines TRBV5-4 with TRBJ2-7; 7 bases align to TRBD2. Germline values: CDR1 SGHNT, CDR2 YYREEE (reference sequence). CDR3 length equals 15 residues. The trim removed 0 bases at V and 3 bases at J, leaving 6 bases unmatched. The CDR3 loop is CASSLDRAGFYEQYF. The CDR3 region has the DNA TGTGCCAGCAGCTTGGACAGAGCGGGGTTCTACGAGCAGTACTTC.

The genes are TRBV6-5 and TRBJ1-5, with no clear D. The CDR3 extends over 15 amino acids. Trimming removed 6 bases at V and 2 bases at J, with 14 bases between. The germline CDR1 and CDR2 sequences are MNHEY and SVGAGI. CDR3: CASSRGLQRNQPQHF. CDR3 DNA: TGTGCCAGCAGCCGAGGCCTGCAGCGCAATCAGCCCCAGCATTTT.

The chain has TRBV19 and TRBJ1-5, with D possibly TRBD1 on 5 matching bases. The CDR3 runs 14 residues. Deletions cut 7 bases from V and 0 bases from J, with 10 bases between. Germline V gene sequence: CDR1 LNHDA, CDR2 SQIVND (reference sequence). The CDR3 here is CASTDSYSNQPQHF. Here the CDR3 DNA reads TGTGCCAGTACTGACAGTTATAGCAATCAGCCCCAGCATTTT.

The V and J genes are TRBV14 and TRBJ1-1, with unresolved D. V lost 3 bases and J 4 bases, leaving 12 bases between the germline ends. Germline loops: CDR1 SGHDN, CDR2 FVKESK. The CDR3 has 14 residues. For the CDR3, the DNA is TGTGCCAGCAGCCAGAGACAAATACTCACTGAAGCTTTCTTT. Protein: CASSQRQILTEAFF.

The chain employs TRBV30 and TRBJ1-2; the D is unclear. The CDR3 covers 13 residues. Trimming pared 4 bases from V and 6 bases from J, leaving 15 bases between. The germline gives CDR1 GTSNPN, CDR2 SVGIG (reference sequence). The CDR3 DNA follows: TGTGCCTGGACCTTCAAGGGCCTCAATGGCTACACCTTC. Translation gives CAWTFKGLNGYTF.

The genes are TRBV9 and TRBJ1-2; possible D gene TRBD1, 5 bases. V lost 3 bases, J lost 8 bases, and 14 bases lay in between. The CDR3 is 13 residues long. Germline V gene lookup returns CDR1 SGDLS and CDR2 YYNGEE. The CDR3 region has the DNA TGTGCCAGCAGCGAGAGCCCGGGGGAAGGCTACACCTTC. Translated: CASSESPGEGYTF.

The chain uses TRBV5-5 and TRBJ1-6, with 10 bases aligning to TRBD1. The CDR3 length is 15 residues. V lost 4 bases and J lost 5; bases outside the gene matches: 3. Per germline, CDR1 SGHKS and CDR2 YYEKEE (reference sequence). CDR3: CASSAGQGDNSPLHF. CDR3 nucleotides: TGTGCCAGCAGCGCCGGACAGGGGGATAATTCACCCCTCCACTTT.